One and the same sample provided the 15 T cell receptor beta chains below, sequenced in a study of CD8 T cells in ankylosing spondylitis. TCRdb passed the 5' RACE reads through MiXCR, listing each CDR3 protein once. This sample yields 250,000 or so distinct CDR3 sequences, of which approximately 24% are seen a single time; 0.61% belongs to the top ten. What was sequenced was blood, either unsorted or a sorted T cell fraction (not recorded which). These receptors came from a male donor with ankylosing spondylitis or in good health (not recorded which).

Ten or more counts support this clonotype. DNA for the CDR3: TGCAGTGGCCAATTCCGGCAGGGTGACGAAAAACTGTTTTTT. The encoded protein is CSGQFRQGDEKLFF. V is TRBV20-1 and J is TRBJ1-4; D perhaps matches TRBD1 (5 bases). This CDR3 region has 14 residues. V lost 7 bases and J lost 8, with 20 bases in between. CDR1 is DFQATT and CDR2 is SNEGSKA in the germline V gene (reference sequence).

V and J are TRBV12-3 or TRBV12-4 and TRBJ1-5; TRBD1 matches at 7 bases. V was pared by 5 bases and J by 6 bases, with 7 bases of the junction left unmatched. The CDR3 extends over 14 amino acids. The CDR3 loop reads CASSPHRGIQPQHF. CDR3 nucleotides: TGTGCCAGCAGTCCGCACAGGGGAATTCAGCCCCAGCATTTT.

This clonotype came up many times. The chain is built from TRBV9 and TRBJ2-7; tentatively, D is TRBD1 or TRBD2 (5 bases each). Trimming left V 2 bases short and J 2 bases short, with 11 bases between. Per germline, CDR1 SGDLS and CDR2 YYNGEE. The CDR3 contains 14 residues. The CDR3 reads CASSVGRGPYEQYF. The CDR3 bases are TGTGCCAGCAGCGTGGGTAGGGGACCCTACGAGCAGTACTTC. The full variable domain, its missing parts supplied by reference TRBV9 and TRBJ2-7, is DSGVTQTPKHLITATGQRVTLRCSPRSGDLSVYWYQQSLDQGLQFLIQYYNGEERAKGNILERFSAQQFPDLHSELNLSSLELGDSALYFCASSVGRGPYEQYFGPGTRLTVT.

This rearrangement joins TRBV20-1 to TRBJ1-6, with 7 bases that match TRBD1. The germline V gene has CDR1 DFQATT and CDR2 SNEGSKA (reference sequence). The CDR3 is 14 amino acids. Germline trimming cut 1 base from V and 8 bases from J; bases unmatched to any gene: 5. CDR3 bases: TGCAGTGCTAGAGTTCACAGGGGCGATTCACCCCTCCACTTT. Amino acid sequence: CSARVHRGDSPLHF.

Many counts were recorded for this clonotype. CDR3 nucleotide sequence: TGTGCCAGCAGCCCGCGGGCACTGAGGGGGGACGAGCAGTACTTC. It codes for CASSPRALRGDEQYF. The rearrangement joins TRBV3-1 to TRBJ2-7; perhaps D is TRBD1 or TRBD2 (6 bases each). Germline CDR1 is LGHDT and CDR2 is YNNKEL (reference sequence). The CDR3 is made up of 15 amino acids. V shed 4 bases and J shed 5 bases, with 18 bases lying between them.

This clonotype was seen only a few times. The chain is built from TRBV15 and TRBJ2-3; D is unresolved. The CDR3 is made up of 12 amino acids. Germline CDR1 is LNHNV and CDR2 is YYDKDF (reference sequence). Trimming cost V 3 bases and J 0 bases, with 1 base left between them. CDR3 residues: CATSSSTDTQYF. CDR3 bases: TGTGCCACCAGCAGCAGCACAGATACGCAGTATTTT. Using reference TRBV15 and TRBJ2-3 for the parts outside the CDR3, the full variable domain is DAMVIQNPRYQVTQFGKPVTLSCSQTLNHNVMYWYQQKSSQAPKLLFHYYDKDFNNEADTPDNFQSRRPNTSFCFLDIRSPGLGDTAMYLCATSSSTDTQYFGPGTRLTVL.

CDR3 DNA sequence: TGCAGTGCTAGAGAATTGGGGTGGGACACTGAAGCTTTCTTT. Its protein product is CSARELGWDTEAFF. V and J are TRBV20-1 and TRBJ1-1, with D unclear. Germline CDR1 DFQATT, CDR2 SNEGSKA (reference sequence). The CDR3 is 14 residues long. V was trimmed by 0 bases and J by 3 bases, leaving 11 bases between them.

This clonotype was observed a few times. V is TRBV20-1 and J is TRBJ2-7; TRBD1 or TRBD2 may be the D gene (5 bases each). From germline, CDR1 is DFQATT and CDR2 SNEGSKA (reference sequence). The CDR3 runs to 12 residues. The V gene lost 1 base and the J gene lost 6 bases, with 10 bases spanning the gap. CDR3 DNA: TGCAGTGCTAGAGCCCCTGGGACCGAGCAGTACTTC. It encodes CSARAPGTEQYF.

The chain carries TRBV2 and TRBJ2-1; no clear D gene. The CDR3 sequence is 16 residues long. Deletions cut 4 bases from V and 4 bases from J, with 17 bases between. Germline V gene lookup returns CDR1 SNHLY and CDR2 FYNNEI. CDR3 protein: CASSVTSVPLYNEQFF. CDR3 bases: TGTGCCAGCAGTGTTACTTCGGTTCCCCTTTACAATGAGCAGTTCTTC.

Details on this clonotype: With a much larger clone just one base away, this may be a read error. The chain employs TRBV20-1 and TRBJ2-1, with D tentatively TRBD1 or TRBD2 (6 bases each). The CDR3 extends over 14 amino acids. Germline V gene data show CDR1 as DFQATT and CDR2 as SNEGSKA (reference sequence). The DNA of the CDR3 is TGCAGTGCTAGTGTGGGGGGCCTTGAGAATGAGCGGTTCTTC. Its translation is CSASVGGLENERFF.

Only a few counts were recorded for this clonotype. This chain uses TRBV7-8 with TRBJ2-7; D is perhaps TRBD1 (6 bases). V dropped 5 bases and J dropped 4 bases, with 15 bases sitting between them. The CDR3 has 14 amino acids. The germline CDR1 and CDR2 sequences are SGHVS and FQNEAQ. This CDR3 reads CASSELLGGYEQYF. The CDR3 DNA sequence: TGTGCCAGCAGCGAGCTATTAGGGGGTTACGAGCAGTACTTC.

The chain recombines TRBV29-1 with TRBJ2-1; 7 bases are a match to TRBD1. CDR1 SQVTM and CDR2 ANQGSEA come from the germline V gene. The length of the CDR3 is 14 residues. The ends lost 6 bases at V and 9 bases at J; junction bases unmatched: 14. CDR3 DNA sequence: TGCAGCGTGGCCGTGACGACAGGGCCAGGTGAGCAGTTCTTC. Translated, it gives CSVAVTTGPGEQFF.

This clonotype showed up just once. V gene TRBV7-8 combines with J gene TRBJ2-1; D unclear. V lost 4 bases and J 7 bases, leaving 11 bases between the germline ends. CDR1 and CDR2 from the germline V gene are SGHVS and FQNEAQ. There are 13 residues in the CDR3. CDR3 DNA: TGTGCCAGCAGCTCAAACACTCCGAATGAGCAGTTCTTC. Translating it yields CASSSNTPNEQFF.

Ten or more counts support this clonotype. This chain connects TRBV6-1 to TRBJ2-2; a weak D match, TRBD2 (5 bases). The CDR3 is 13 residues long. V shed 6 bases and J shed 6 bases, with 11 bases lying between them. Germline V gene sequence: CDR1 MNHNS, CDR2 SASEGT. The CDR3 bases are TGTGCCAGCAGACGGACTGTGGCCGGGGAGCTGTTTTTT. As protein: CASRRTVAGELFF.

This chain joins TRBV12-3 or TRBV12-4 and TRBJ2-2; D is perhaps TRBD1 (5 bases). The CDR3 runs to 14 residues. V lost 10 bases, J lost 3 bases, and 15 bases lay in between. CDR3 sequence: CATRSGLHTGELFF. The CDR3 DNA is TGTGCCACTAGATCAGGGCTTCACACCGGGGAGCTGTTTTTT.